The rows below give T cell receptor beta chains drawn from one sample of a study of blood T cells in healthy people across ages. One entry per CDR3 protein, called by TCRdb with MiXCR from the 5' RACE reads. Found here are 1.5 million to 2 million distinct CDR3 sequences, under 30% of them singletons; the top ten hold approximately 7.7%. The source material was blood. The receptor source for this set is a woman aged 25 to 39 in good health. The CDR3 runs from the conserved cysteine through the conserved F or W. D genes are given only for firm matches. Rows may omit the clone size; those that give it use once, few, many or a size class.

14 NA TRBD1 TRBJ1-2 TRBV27 TGTGCCAGCAGTCGCCGGGACAGGGGTGATGGCTACACCTTC CASSRRDRGDGYTF
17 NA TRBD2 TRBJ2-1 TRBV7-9 TGTGCCAGCAGCTCCGGGACTAGCGGGATCGCCTACAATGAGCAGTTCTTC CASSSGTSGIAYNEQFF
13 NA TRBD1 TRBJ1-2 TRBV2 TGTGCCAGCACCGAGGACAGGGTCAATGGCTACACCTTC CASTEDRVNGYTF
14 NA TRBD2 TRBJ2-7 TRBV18 TGTGCCAGCCCACCACTTAGCGGGGCCTACGAGCAGTACTTC CASPPLSGAYEQYF
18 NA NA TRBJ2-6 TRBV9 TGTGTCAGCAGCGTAGTGGAGCGGGCTCCCTCTGGGGCCAACGTCCTGACTTTC CVSSVVERAPSGANVLTF
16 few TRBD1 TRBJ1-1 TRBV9 TGTGCCAGCAGCGTAGAGGCAGGGGGCAAAGCATCGAAAGCTTTCTTT CASSVEAGGKASKAFF
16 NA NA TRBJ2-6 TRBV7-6 TGTGCCAGCAGCCCCCGACTGCGCTCTGGGGCCAACGTCCTGACTTTC CASSPRLRSGANVLTF
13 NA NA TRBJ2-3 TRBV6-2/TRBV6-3 TGTGCCAGCAGTTTCCAAACCTTTCTCAGCCCGTATTTT CASSFQTFLSPYF
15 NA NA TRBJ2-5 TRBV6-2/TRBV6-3 TGTGCCAGCAGTTTGGGGACCCAGTACCGACAGACCCAGTACTTC CASSLGTQYRQTQYF
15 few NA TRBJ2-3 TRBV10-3 TGTGCCTCCTCATTCGACGTTGGACTCACAGATACGCAGTATTTT CASSFDVGLTDTQYF
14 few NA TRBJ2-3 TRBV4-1 TGCGCCAGCAGCCAAGGGGGAGTTACAGATACGCAGTATTTT CASSQGGVTDTQYF
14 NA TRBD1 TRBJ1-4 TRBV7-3 TGTGCCAGCAGCTATCGTGAGGGGGCTGAAAAACTGTTTTTT CASSYREGAEKLFF
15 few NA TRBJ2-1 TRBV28 TGTGCCAGCAGTTCAGAGACAGAACGACTGGATGAGCAGTTCTTC CASSSETERLDEQFF
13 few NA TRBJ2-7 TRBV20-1 TGCAGTGCTAGAAGTCGGTCCTCCTACGAGCAGTACTTC CSARSRSSYEQYF
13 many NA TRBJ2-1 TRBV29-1 TGCAGCGTTGAAGATTTCAGGGAACCTGAGCAGTTCTTC CSVEDFREPEQFF
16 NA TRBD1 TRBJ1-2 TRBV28 TGTGCCAGCAGTCAACTCGGGACAGGCCTTTATTATGGCTACACCTTC CASSQLGTGLYYGYTF
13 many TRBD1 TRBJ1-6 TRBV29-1 TGCAGCGCAAAGACAGGGGATCGATCACCCCTCCACTTT CSAKTGDRSPLHF